Sequencing of this TCR beta chain was carried out in a study of blood T cells in healthy people across ages. Study findings and constraints: Aged donors had fewer naive CD4+ cells and lower diversity than long-lived donors. Strong correlation linked observed beta diversity and percent naive T cells. Roughly linear age-related decline in beta diversity appeared, significant by age roughly 40.

In regard to this clonotype: The antigen remains undetermined.

Each of the donors had 9 to 10 milliliters of peripheral blood drawn into EDTA-treated Vacutainer tubes. For the second PCR, which ran for about 7 to 11 cycles, a sample-barcoded 5' primer and a J-beta primer mix were used. TCRdb re-called the 5' RACE reads with MiXCR, one entry per CDR3 protein. The profile covers about 830,000 distinct CDR3 sequences, with 55% to 70% appearing a single time and roughly 20% taken by the ten largest. Germline V CDR1 and CDR2: DFQATT, SNEGSKA (reference sequence). The V end lost 5 bases, the J end lost 3 bases, and 7 bases lay between the germline ends. The CDR3 covers 11 residues.

The sequenced sample consisted of blood. The chain joins TRBV20-1 to TRBJ1-2; D gene ambiguous. The TCR comes from a man younger than 45 in good health. CDR3 in DNA: TGCAGTGCTTCGACTGACTATGGCTACACCTTC. It is translated as CSASTDYGYTF.